This T cell receptor (beta chain) was observed in a study of blood T cell repertoires in COVID-19. Per the authors' pipeline: Researchers report that nucleated cell counts were estimated from reference gene primer amplification. Profiled with immunoSEQ multiplex PCR; TCRdb holds only in-frame clones, not every one. Clonal size and the V and J genes are those of that table, whereas D and trimming came from the DNA. The sample holds tens of thousands of clones, 65% to 90% seen once. The CDR3 is 14 residues long. Germline values: CDR1 MDHEN, CDR2 SYDVKM. Trimming left V 7 bases short and J 1 base short, with 11 bases between.

The rearrangement uses TRBV28 and TRBJ1-3, with TRBD1 as a possible D gene (5 bases). Input material: peripheral blood. This receptor was obtained from a man in his thirties or forties with COVID-19, enrolled during active disease. The CDR3 loop reads CASTTQGSGNTIYF. DNA of the CDR3: TGTGCCAGCACCACCCAGGGTTCTGGAAACACCATATATTTT.